These 5 T cell receptor beta chains were all obtained from the same sample, sequenced in a study of cytomegalovirus exposure and HLA in healthy donors. Primers included in the PCR were 60 Vbeta and 13 Jbeta primers. The protocol was immunoSEQ multiplex PCR, while the TCRdb copy is restricted to in-frame clones and leaves out a portion. The sample lists about 120,000 clones; over 60% were seen once. Sequencing was done on a sample of PBMCs. These TCRs come from a man between 18 and 35 years old in good health and CMV-seropositive.

The chain joins TRBV5-4 to TRBJ1-4, with a tentative D call TRBD1 (5 bases). CDR3 length: 15 amino acids. Germline values: CDR1 SGHNT, CDR2 YYREEE (reference sequence). Trimming left V 2 bases short and J 4 bases short, with 12 bases between. The DNA for the CDR3 is TGTGCCAGCAGCTTCGACGATAGGGGTAATGAAAAACTGTTTTTT. Translated: CASSFDDRGNEKLFF. Variable domain in full (rest from reference TRBV5-4 and TRBJ1-4): ETGVTQSPTHLIKTRGQQVTLRCSSQSGHNTVSWYQQALGQGPQFIFQYYREEENGRGNFPPRFSGLQFPNYSSELNVNALELDDSALYLCASSFDDRGNEKLFFGSGTQLSVL.

About this clone: Because the CDR3's place on the DNA is in doubt, the DNA is left out and the CDR3 is given as listed by TCRdb. The V gene is TRBV21-1, the J gene TRBJ1-2; the D call in the table, TRBD1, was not verified against the DNA. TRBV21-1 is an annotated pseudogene. The CDR3 has 14 amino acids, counting both end residues. CDR3 residues: CASSKWGQGNGYTF.

This chain connects TRBV5-1 to TRBJ2-3, with D hard to call. Germline V gene lookup returns CDR1 SGHRS and CDR2 YFSETQ. This CDR3 contains 15 residues. V was pared by 7 bases and J by 0 bases, with 15 bases between. CDR3 protein: CASAPVLTSTDTQYF. CDR3 DNA: TGCGCCAGCGCCCCGGTACTAACTAGCACAGATACGCAGTATTTT.

This rearrangement joins TRBV2 to TRBJ2-1, with 7 bases lining up with TRBD1. This CDR3 contains 15 residues. The germline V gene encodes CDR1 SNHLY and CDR2 FYNNEI. The J segment lost 9 bases and the V segment lost 1 base, leaving 9 bases of the junction unmatched. CDR3 DNA: TGTGCCAGCAGTGAAGGGGACAGTACATTATCTGAGCAGTTCTTC. Translating it yields CASSEGDSTLSEQFF.

The chain carries TRBV5-1 and TRBJ2-3; no firm D call. This CDR3 has 15 residues. Germline CDR1 reads SGHRS; CDR2 reads YFSETQ. The V end lost 1 base, the J end lost 1 base, and 10 bases lay between the germline ends. The CDR3 sequence: CASSLSPPGTDTQYF. The CDR3, as DNA: TGCGCCAGCAGCTTGTCCCCCCCCGGCACAGATACGCAGTATTTT.